These 12 T cell receptor beta chains share one sample of origin, sequenced in a study of blood T cell repertoires in COVID-19. Sequenced by immunoSEQ multiplex PCR; TCRdb stores in-frame clones only, minus some. The table lists tens of thousands of clones, 65% to 80% of them singletons. Sequenced material: peripheral blood. The receptors derive from a human donor in a cohort sampled during active COVID-19.

This rearrangement joins TRBV6-5 to TRBJ1-6; D ambiguous. The CDR3 totals 16 residues. Trimming pared 0 bases from V and 6 bases from J, leaving 12 bases between. Germline CDR1 reads MNHEY; CDR2 reads SVGAGI. Written as DNA, the CDR3 is TGTGCCAGCAGTTACTCGTACACGGAGATTAATTCACCCCTCCACTTT. Translating gives CASSYSYTEINSPLHF.

The CDR3 loop is CASSPWGDAYNEQFF. The CDR3 nucleotides are TGTGCCAGCTCACCGTGGGGGGACGCCTACAATGAGCAGTTCTTC. This sequence joins TRBV18 and TRBJ2-1, with a weak D call TRBD2 (6 bases). The CDR3 loop spans 15 amino acids. Between the trimmed V and J ends, which lost 3 bases and 2 bases, there was a span of 11 bases. CDR1 KGHSH and CDR2 LQKENI come from the germline V gene.

The chain is built from TRBV7-9 and TRBJ1-1; no reliable D call. Germline-derived CDR1 and CDR2 are SEHNR and FQNEAQ (reference sequence). The CDR3 loop spans 13 amino acids. Trimming cost V 2 bases and J 3 bases, with 7 bases left between them. CDR3 loop: CASSLYRDTEAFF. The CDR3 DNA is TGTGCCAGCAGCTTATATCGGGACACTGAAGCTTTCTTT.

V is TRBV4-1 and J is TRBJ2-3; 12 nucleotides match TRBD2. The CDR3 loop spans 18 amino acids. Germline lookup yields CDR1 MGHRA and CDR2 YSYEKL. V lost 0 bases, J lost 5 bases, and 9 bases stayed unmatched. The CDR3 DNA reads as TGCGCCAGCAGCCAAGACACGAGCCTACTAGCGGGAGGAGATACGCAGTATTTT. This sequence encodes CASSQDTSLLAGGDTQYF.

The genes are TRBV25-1 and TRBJ2-1, with 13 bases lining up with TRBD2. The CDR3 extends over 15 amino acids. Trimming at V came to 4 bases and at J to 10 bases, leaving 7 bases not matched to a gene. CDR1 is MGHDK, CDR2 SYGVNS, per germline. The CDR3 DNA reads as TGTGCCAGCAGTGCCCCTGGGGGACTAGCGGGAGAGCAGTTCTTC. Translating gives CASSAPGGLAGEQFF.

The chain combines TRBV3-1 (or the pseudogene TRBV3-2) with TRBJ1-6; possibly TRBD1 for D (5 bases). Between the trimmed V and J ends, which lost 0 bases and 9 bases, there was a span of 9 bases. CDR3 length: 14 amino acids. Germline V gene sequence: CDR1 LGHDT, CDR2 YNNKEL (reference sequence). The CDR3 spells CASSQDVGRSPLHF. The CDR3 nucleotides read TGTGCCAGCAGCCAAGATGTGGGGCGTTCACCCCTCCACTTT.

This clone was observed a single time. The genes are TRBV3-1 (or the pseudogene TRBV3-2) and TRBJ2-7; no reliable D call. CDR1 and CDR2 from the germline V gene are LGHDT and YNNKEL (reference sequence). The CDR3 covers 14 residues. V was shortened by 6 bases and J by 3 bases, with 15 bases between the two germline ends. The CDR3 spells CASSISLRVYEQYF. As DNA, the CDR3 is TGTGCCAGCAGTATTTCACTAAGAGTCTACGAGCAGTACTTC.

This clone has a handful of counts. The J gene is TRBJ1-1, the V gene TRBV10-3; 7 bases line up with TRBD1. V lost 3 bases, J lost 4 bases, and 5 bases stayed unmatched. The CDR3 contains 14 residues. Germline V gene data show CDR1 as ENHRY and CDR2 as SYGVKD. CDR3 amino acids: CAISEGGSSTEAFF. The CDR3 DNA reads as TGTGCCATCAGTGAAGGGGGCTCCAGCACTGAAGCTTTCTTT.

V is TRBV19 and J is TRBJ1-3, with a tentative D call TRBD1 (5 bases). V was pared by 7 bases and J by 2 bases, with 18 bases between. The CDR3 consists of 16 residues. CDR1 and CDR2 (germline): LNHDA, SQIVND (reference sequence). The CDR3 region is CASTTGGDATGNTIYF. The DNA for the CDR3 is TGTGCCAGTACTACTGGAGGGGATGCAACTGGAAACACCATATATTTT.

For this clone: The identical CDR3 is also encoded by other nucleotide sequences in the sample. V gene TRBV10-3 combines with J gene TRBJ1-5; the D gene is possibly TRBD1 (6 bases). Trimming shortened V by 6 bases and J by 1 base, and 10 bases separated the two germline ends. CDR3 length: 14 amino acids. In germline, CDR1 is ENHRY, CDR2 SYGVKD. The CDR3, as DNA: TGTGCCATCAGAGCAGGGGCAAGCAATCAGCCCCAGCATTTT. Protein product: CAIRAGASNQPQHF.

J is TRBJ2-1 and V is TRBV3-1 (or the pseudogene TRBV3-2), with D hard to call. CDR3 length: 12 residues. V dropped 3 bases and J dropped 4 bases, with 4 bases sitting between them. Germline V lookup: CDR1 LGHDT, CDR2 YNNKEL (reference sequence). CDR3 protein: CASSQRYNEQFF. The CDR3 DNA reads TGTGCCAGCAGCCAGAGATACAATGAGCAGTTCTTC.

The V gene is TRBV27, the J gene TRBJ1-2; D gene uncertain. The germline V and J ends were trimmed by 8 bases and 8 bases, with 18 bases remaining between them. This CDR3 region has 13 residues. The germline CDR1 and CDR2 sequences are MNHEY and SMNVEV (reference sequence). The CDR3 here is CASAGGGLGGYTF. DNA of the CDR3: TGTGCCAGCGCGGGTGGAGGTTTGGGGGGCTACACCTTC.